These T cell receptor beta chains were read from a single sample in a study of cytomegalovirus exposure and HLA in healthy donors. Profiling relied on immunoSEQ multiplex PCR, and the TCRdb table lists in-frame clones only, not all of them. In the table there are 160,000 or so clones, over 70% of which are singletons. Sequenced: PBMCs. The receptors shown here come from a woman under 40 in good health and CMV-seronegative. Both conserved end residues are part of each CDR3. The order of the fields is V gene, clone size, J gene, D gene, CDR3 protein, CDR3 DNA. A D gene is named only where the DNA matches it firmly. Size tells how often a clone was seen (once, few, many) or the class of an expanded clone, and some rows leave it out.

TRBV6-5	-	TRBJ1-2	-	CASRGYRVERGYTF	TGTGCCAGCAGGGGGTACAGGGTAGAGAGGGGCTACACCTTC
TRBV28	-	TRBJ2-1	-	CASRSFGRGTKPGDEQFF	TGTGCCAGCAGATCCTTTGGCAGGGGCACAAAGCCCGGGGATGAGCAGTTCTTC
TRBV29-1	-	TRBJ1-1	-	CSVVWGAEAFF	TGCAGCGTTGTGTGGGGGGCTGAAGCTTTCTTT
TRBV5-1	-	TRBJ2-5	-	CASRRQVQETQYF	TGCGCCAGCAGAAGACAGGTTCAAGAGACCCAGTACTTC
TRBV28	once	TRBJ2-7	-	CASSRGMEGYEQYF	TGTGCCAGCAGCAGAGGGATGGAGGGCTACGAGCAGTACTTC
TRBV7-2	many	TRBJ1-4	TRBD1	CASSRGLDEKLFF	TGTGCCAGCAGCAGGGGGCTTGATGAAAAACTGTTTTTT
TRBV11-2	-	TRBJ1-5	TRBD1	CASSLTGLQPQHF	TGTGCCAGCAGCCTGACAGGGCTCCAGCCCCAGCATTTT
TRBV5-6	few	TRBJ1-5	TRBD1	CASSGTGRQPQHF	TGTGCCAGCAGCGGGACAGGGAGGCAGCCCCAGCATTTT
TRBV5-1	-	TRBJ2-3	TRBD2	CASSLLTSKTDTQYF	TGCGCCAGCAGCTTGTTGACTAGCAAGACAGATACGCAGTATTTT
TRBV5-1	-	TRBJ2-6	-	CASSLDTTSGANVLTF	TGCGCCAGCAGCTTAGACACCACCTCTGGGGCCAACGTCCTGACTTTC
TRBV9	-	TRBJ2-5	TRBD2	CASSVRGGGETQYF	TGTGCCAGCAGCGTCCGGGGGGGTGGGGAGACCCAGTACTTC
TRBV25-1	-	TRBJ2-1	TRBD2	CASSEPLGGGVNEQFF	TGTGCCAGCAGTGAACCCCTCGGGGGGGGCGTAAATGAGCAGTTCTTC
TRBV6-5	-	TRBJ2-4	TRBD2	CASSYSREGTKNIQYF	TGTGCCAGCAGTTACTCGAGGGAGGGAACGAAAAACATTCAGTACTTC
TRBV19	-	TRBJ2-3	-	CASRTGEGVTDTQYF	TGTGCCAGTAGGACAGGAGAAGGGGTAACAGATACGCAGTATTTT
TRBV9	-	TRBJ1-1	-	CASSGLNTEAFF	TGTGCCAGCAGCGGGCTGAACACTGAAGCTTTCTTT
TRBV5-1	-	TRBJ2-7	-	CASSWDFYEQYF	TGCGCCAGCAGCTGGGACTTCTACGAGCAGTACTTC
TRBV5-4	few	TRBJ1-6	-	CASSSGRGTSPLHF	TGTGCCAGCAGCTCTGGGAGGGGCACTTCACCCCTCCACTTT
TRBV9	-	TRBJ1-5	-	CASSPGLPSNQPQHF	TGTGCCAGCAGCCCCGGACTCCCGAGCAATCAGCCCCAGCATTTT
TRBV9	few	TRBJ1-3	-	CASSVDRPGNTIYF	TGTGCCAGCAGCGTAGACAGGCCCGGAAACACCATATATTTT
TRBV9	-	TRBJ1-2	-	CASSVGGLPYGYTF	TGTGCCAGCAGCGTAGGTGGGCTCCCCTATGGCTACACCTTC
TRBV5-5	-	TRBJ1-5	-	CASSLDPGNNQPQHF	TGTGCCAGCAGCTTGGACCCAGGGAACAATCAGCCCCAGCATTTT
TRBV6-1	-	TRBJ2-2	TRBD1	CASRQDRGHTGELFF	TGTGCCAGCAGACAGGACAGGGGTCACACCGGGGAGCTGTTTTTT
TRBV19	-	TRBJ2-5	TRBD2	CASSIAGGRGAQETQYF	TGTGCCAGTAGTATAGCAGGCGGGAGGGGGGCACAAGAGACCCAGTACTTC
TRBV5-1	-	TRBJ1-1	-	CASSSSGTWGAEAFF	TGCGCCAGCAGCTCCTCCGGGACATGGGGCGCTGAAGCTTTCTTT
TRBV18	-	TRBJ2-7	-	CASSPLEGQTYEQYF	TGTGCCAGCTCACCATTGGAAGGACAAACCTACGAGCAGTACTTC
TRBV19	-	TRBJ2-3	-	CASSIPGSADTQYF	TGTGCCAGTAGTATACCCGGGTCCGCAGATACGCAGTATTTT
TRBV28	few	TRBJ1-4	-	CASRGGLHEKLFF	TGTGCCAGCAGGGGGGGACTCCATGAAAAACTGTTTTTT
TRBV28	-	TRBJ1-1	TRBD1	CASRRQGETEAFF	TGTGCCAGCAGGAGACAGGGGGAGACTGAAGCTTTCTTT
TRBV4-2	few	TRBJ1-1	TRBD1	CASSPGTGVGDTEAFF	TGTGCCAGCAGCCCCGGGACAGGGGTAGGTGACACTGAAGCTTTCTTT
TRBV11-1	once	TRBJ1-2	TRBD1	CASSQTRDRWDYGYTF	TGTGCCAGCAGCCAGACCCGGGACAGGTGGGACTATGGCTACACCTTC
TRBV2	once	TRBJ1-2	TRBD1	CASSQPTGTTYGYTF	TGTGCCAGCAGTCAACCGACAGGGACCACCTATGGCTACACCTTC
TRBV7-3	-	TRBJ2-5	-	CASSLGTGETQYF	TGTGCCAGCAGCTTAGGGACTGGGGAGACCCAGTACTTC
TRBV29-1	-	TRBJ2-3	-	CSVGGFSTDTQYF	TGCAGCGTTGGAGGGTTCAGCACAGATACGCAGTATTTT
TRBV18	few	TRBJ1-1	-	CASSPRAAGEGTEAFF	TGTGCCAGCTCACCACGGGCCGCAGGGGAGGGCACTGAAGCTTTCTTT
TRBV7-8	-	TRBJ1-1	TRBD1	CASSLGTGRFNTEAFF	TGTGCCAGCAGTTTAGGGACAGGGAGGTTCAACACTGAAGCTTTCTTT
TRBV29-1	-	TRBJ2-2	-	CSVLSRAGELFF	TGCAGCGTTCTGTCCAGGGCCGGGGAGCTGTTTTTT
TRBV5-4	-	TRBJ2-3	TRBD2	CASSPGGSGGNTQYF	TGTGCCAGCAGCCCGGGGGGTAGCGGGGGAAATACGCAGTATTTT
TRBV28	-	TRBJ1-2	-	CASALAGVGDYGYTF	TGTGCCAGCGCGTTAGCGGGAGTTGGGGATTATGGCTACACCTTC
TRBV19	once	TRBJ2-1	-	CASNPPGRGRSNEQFF	TGTGCCAGTAACCCCCCGGGCCGGGGGAGAAGCAATGAGCAGTTCTTC
TRBV6-6	-	TRBJ1-5	TRBD1	CASSDRTGMGSQPQHF	TGTGCCAGCAGCGACAGGACAGGAATGGGTAGTCAGCCCCAGCATTTT
TRBV7-8	-	TRBJ1-1	-	CASSPWAENTEAFF	TGTGCCAGCAGCCCATGGGCCGAGAACACTGAAGCTTTCTTT
TRBV6-4	-	TRBJ1-2	TRBD1	CASSDEGAISYGYTF	TGTGCCAGCAGTGACGAGGGGGCGATTTCCTATGGCTACACCTTC
TRBV15	-	TRBJ1-5	-	CATSRVGGTGDQPQHF	TGTGCCACCAGCAGAGTGGGGGGAACGGGTGATCAGCCCCAGCATTTT
TRBV11-2	-	TRBJ2-3	-	CASSSAGALGDTQYF	TGTGCCAGCAGCTCCGCGGGGGCACTAGGGGATACGCAGTATTTT
TRBV18	-	TRBJ2-7	-	CASSPKGYEQYF	TGTGCCAGCTCACCGAAGGGGTACGAGCAGTACTTC
TRBV27	-	TRBJ2-7	TRBD2	CASSLWGGGNGGEQYF	TGTGCCAGCAGTTTATGGGGGGGAGGGAACGGAGGCGAGCAGTACTTC
TRBV2	-	TRBJ1-1	-	CASSERGGYTEAFF	TGTGCCAGCAGTGAAAGGGGTGGGTACACTGAAGCTTTCTTT
TRBV6-5	-	TRBJ1-4	-	CASSYSALNEKLFF	TGTGCCAGCAGTTACTCGGCCCTCAATGAAAAACTGTTTTTT
TRBV6-1	few	TRBJ2-5	-	CASTRLGGETQYF	TGTGCCAGCACCCGACTGGGTGGGGAGACCCAGTACTTC
TRBV7-2	-	TRBJ2-7	TRBD1	CASSLGQGLSYEQYF	TGTGCCAGCAGCTTAGGACAGGGATTATCCTACGAGCAGTACTTC
TRBV18	-	TRBJ1-1	-	CASSPRTDTEAFF	TGTGCCAGCTCACCAAGAACAGACACTGAAGCTTTCTTT
TRBV4-1	-	TRBJ1-5	-	CASSRILDQPQHF	TGCGCCAGCAGCCGAATACTGGATCAGCCCCAGCATTTT
TRBV2	few	TRBJ2-3	TRBD2	CATSGGLTDTQYF	TGTGCCACCTCGGGGGGGCTTACAGATACGCAGTATTTT
TRBV7-9	-	TRBJ2-3	-	CASSLDSSSDTQYF	TGTGCCAGCAGCTTAGATAGTAGCTCAGATACGCAGTATTTT